One sample yielded the 30 T cell receptor beta chains listed below, sequenced in a study of shared T cell receptors in the human thymus. Only in-frame clones appear in the TCRdb table, and some are missing; sequencing was by immunoSEQ multiplex PCR. This table holds 630,000 or so clones, roughly 86% found once. The sample was also reused in another study, on human thymus T cells.

Sequenced sample: thymocytes. The receptors derive from a boy less than two years old with a congenital heart defect.

V usage is TRBV10-3 and J usage is TRBJ2-3; 9 positions agree with TRBD2. The CDR3 sequence is 17 residues long. The germline V gene has CDR1 ENHRY and CDR2 SYGVKD. With V trimmed by 2 bases and J by 1 base, 7 bases remained unmatched. CDR3: CAISEPKTSGRTDTQYF. The CDR3 DNA follows: TGTGCCATCAGTGAGCCTAAGACTAGCGGACGCACAGATACGCAGTATTTT.

On this clone itself: Other DNA sequences within the sample encode an identical CDR3. The V gene is TRBV28, the J gene TRBJ2-7, with TRBD1 matching 10 bases. V shed 5 bases, J shed 2 bases, and the junction held 3 bases outside the gene matches. Germline V gene lookup returns CDR1 MDHEN and CDR2 SYDVKM. The CDR3 sequence is 14 residues long. CDR3 loop: CASSRGQGAYEQYF. Written as DNA, the CDR3 is TGTGCCAGCAGTCGTGGACAGGGGGCCTACGAGCAGTACTTC.

This chain connects TRBV6-1 to TRBJ1-5; no clear D gene. Germline CDR1 is MNHNS and CDR2 is SASEGT. V lost 4 bases and J 4 bases, leaving 17 bases between the germline ends. This CDR3 comprises 16 residues. Here the CDR3 DNA reads TGTGCCAGCAGTGTGAATATCCTTGGGAGGAATCAGCCCCAGCATTTT. Its protein is CASSVNILGRNQPQHF.

V usage is TRBV5-4 and J usage is TRBJ2-5, with 7 nucleotides matching TRBD1. The CDR3 extends over 19 amino acids. The V and J ends lost 0 bases and 0 bases, in that order; junction bases with no gene match: 14. The germline V gene encodes CDR1 SGHNT and CDR2 YYREEE (reference sequence). Here the CDR3 reads CASSLGEIPTGWYQETQYF. The CDR3 DNA sequence: TGTGCCAGCAGCTTGGGCGAGATCCCGACAGGGTGGTACCAAGAGACCCAGTACTTC.

The V call is TRBV7-9, the J call TRBJ2-7; possible D gene TRBD1, 6 bases. CDR1 SEHNR and CDR2 FQNEAQ come from the germline V gene (reference sequence). The CDR3 consists of 14 residues. V gave up 9 bases and J gave up 3 bases, with 18 bases separating them. CDR3 bases: TGTGCCAGTGGGGGCCCCCCAATCTACTACGAGCAGTACTTC. The encoded protein is CASGGPPIYYEQYF.

This sequence joins TRBV6-1 and TRBJ2-3; 9 nucleotides match TRBD1. The trim removed 1 base at V and 1 base at J, leaving 3 bases unmatched. CDR3 length: 16 amino acids. Germline V gives CDR1 MNHNS, CDR2 SASEGT. In DNA, the CDR3 is TGTGCCAGCAGTGAAGAGACAGGGGGAGGCACAGATACGCAGTATTTT. This encodes CASSEETGGGTDTQYF.

The chain links TRBV4-1 to TRBJ2-7; D gene ambiguous. This CDR3 has 16 residues. Germline V lookup: CDR1 MGHRA, CDR2 YSYEKL. Trimming took 1 base from V and 3 from J, leaving 16 bases between them. CDR3 DNA sequence: TGCGCCAGCAGCCAAGGGAGCCCTCAGTCTTTCTACGAGCAGTACTTC. Amino acid sequence: CASSQGSPQSFYEQYF.

CDR3 coding DNA: TGTGCCAGCAATATTGGGTTCTGGGGGGAAGGTCAGCCCCAGCATTTT. Protein sequence: CASNIGFWGEGQPQHF. The chain combines TRBV28 with TRBJ1-5, with a weak D call TRBD1 (5 bases). The CDR3 runs 16 residues. Trimming shortened V by 7 bases and J by 6 bases, and 22 bases separated the two germline ends. The V gene's germline CDR1 is MDHEN and CDR2 SYDVKM.

This clone was detected only a few times. The chain has TRBV6-5 and TRBJ1-6, with D hard to call. The CDR3 totals 16 residues. CDR1 is MNHEY, CDR2 SVGAGI, per germline. With 0 bases removed from V and 2 bases from J, the gap between germline ends came to 8 bases. The CDR3: CASSYSRVPYNSPLHF. CDR3 coding DNA: TGTGCCAGCAGTTACTCGCGGGTGCCCTATAATTCACCCCTCCACTTT.

This sequence joins TRBV4-1 and TRBJ2-7; TRBD2 matches at 8 bases. Germline assignment: CDR1 MGHRA and CDR2 YSYEKL. The CDR3 runs 14 residues. V lost 3 bases to trimming and J lost 4 bases; unmatched junction nucleotides: 5. CDR3: CASSHPTGGYEQYF. In nucleotides, the CDR3 is TGCGCCAGCAGCCACCCCACGGGGGGGTACGAGCAGTACTTC.

The rearrangement joins TRBV7-9 to TRBJ2-7; 12 bases fit TRBD1. V was pared by 5 bases and J by 9 bases, with 14 bases of the junction left unmatched. Germline lookup yields CDR1 SEHNR and CDR2 FQNEAQ (reference sequence). The CDR3 has 16 residues. The CDR3 loop is CASSPIRDRGHRGQYF. The CDR3 nucleotides are TGTGCCAGCAGCCCCATTCGGGACAGGGGGCATCGTGGGCAGTACTTC.

The chain employs TRBV27 and TRBJ1-1, with 7 bases that match TRBD1. With V trimmed by 10 bases and J by 7 bases, 6 bases remained unmatched. Germline-derived CDR1 and CDR2 are MNHEY and SMNVEV (reference sequence). The CDR3 is 11 amino acids. CDR3 coding DNA: TGTGCCACCCACAGGGGACTTGAAGCTTTCTTT. Its translation: CATHRGLEAFF.

The rearrangement links TRBV4-3 to TRBJ2-7; no clear D. The ends were cut back, 3 bases at V and 4 bases at J, with 16 bases in the middle. The CDR3 runs to 15 residues. CDR1 and CDR2 (germline): LGHNA, YSLEER. In nucleotides, the CDR3 is TGCGCCAGCAGCCAGGCGGAACGCCCAGTTTACGAGCAGTACTTC. Its protein is CASSQAERPVYEQYF.

The genes are TRBV28 and TRBJ2-3, with D possibly matching TRBD1 (5 bases). Germline V gives CDR1 MDHEN, CDR2 SYDVKM. Trimming removed 3 bases from V and 0 bases from J, with 16 bases in between. CDR3 length: 17 residues. The CDR3 region is CASSLKGLAASTDTQYF. CDR3 DNA sequence: TGTGCCAGCAGTTTGAAGGGGTTAGCCGCTAGCACAGATACGCAGTATTTT.

The V gene is TRBV10-3, the J gene TRBJ1-6, with D possibly TRBD1 on 6 matching bases. This CDR3 region has 15 residues. Germline loops: CDR1 ENHRY, CDR2 SYGVKD. Trimming left V 6 bases short and J 5 bases short, with 14 bases between. The chain's CDR3 is CAISSQGIDNSPLHF. CDR3 DNA: TGTGCCATCAGCTCGCAGGGGATAGATAATTCACCCCTCCACTTT.

The rearrangement uses TRBV27 and TRBJ2-7; 8 bases are a match to TRBD2. This CDR3 comprises 16 residues. The J segment lost 3 bases and the V segment lost 6 bases, leaving 13 bases of the junction unmatched. Per the germline V gene, CDR1 is MNHEY and CDR2 is SMNVEV (reference sequence). The CDR3 region has the DNA TGTGCCAGCAGCGTTGGGAGGGGACTAGGCTTCTACGAGCAGTACTTC. Amino acid sequence: CASSVGRGLGFYEQYF.

In this sample, this clone turned up a few times. V is TRBV28 and J is TRBJ2-7; D possibly corresponds to TRBD1 (6 bases). The V end lost 5 bases, the J end lost 3 bases, and 11 bases lay between the germline ends. The CDR3 has 13 residues. CDR1 and CDR2 (germline): MDHEN, SYDVKM. The CDR3 reads CASSLQGDYEQYF. The CDR3 region has the DNA TGTGCCAGCAGTCTACAGGGTGACTACGAGCAGTACTTC.

This rearrangement joins TRBV14 to TRBJ2-6; no reliable D call. V lost 3 bases, J lost 0 bases, and 9 bases lay in between. Per germline, CDR1 SGHDN and CDR2 FVKESK. CDR3 length: 16 residues. The CDR3 protein is CASSHSSFSGANVLTF. In nucleotides, the CDR3 is TGTGCCAGCAGCCATTCAAGCTTCTCTGGGGCCAACGTCCTGACTTTC.

The chain employs TRBV5-4 and TRBJ2-7; maybe TRBD1 (6 bases). The CDR3 has 17 amino acids. CDR1 and CDR2 from the germline V gene are SGHNT and YYREEE (reference sequence). V was clipped by 1 base and J by 4 bases, with 21 bases between them. The CDR3 coding sequence is TGTGCCAGCAGCTTGTTGGGAATACGGACAGAAAGTTACGAGCAGTACTTC. Translating it yields CASSLLGIRTESYEQYF.

The chain combines TRBV6-6 with TRBJ2-7; 9 bases agree with TRBD2. Losses at the gene ends were 0 bases for V and 2 bases for J; bases not matched to a gene: 5. The CDR3 is 16 residues long. Germline CDR1 reads MNHNY; CDR2 reads SVGAGI (reference sequence). In DNA form, the CDR3 reads TGTGCCAGCAGTTACTCGATTAGCGGGAGTACCTACGAGCAGTACTTC. It codes for CASSYSISGSTYEQYF.

The chain combines TRBV7-2 with TRBJ2-3; 9 bases agree with TRBD2. Trimming removed 1 base from V and 0 bases from J; junction bases left unmatched: 8. In germline, CDR1 is SGHTA, CDR2 FQGNSA. The CDR3 has 18 residues. The CDR3 loop reads CASSLDSWTSESTDTQYF. The CDR3 DNA reads as TGTGCCAGCAGCTTAGATTCGTGGACTAGCGAAAGCACAGATACGCAGTATTTT.

In the case of this clone: Additional DNA sequences in this sample encode the identical CDR3. In DNA form, the CDR3 reads TGTGCCAGCAGTGCCGCCGACTGTTATAATTCACCCCTCCACTTT. This sequence encodes CASSAADCYNSPLHF. The V and J genes are TRBV6-1 and TRBJ1-6; no firm D call. Trimming pared 4 bases from V and 4 bases from J, leaving 11 bases between. The germline gives CDR1 MNHNS, CDR2 SASEGT. CDR3 length equals 15 residues.

This sequence joins TRBV4-1 and TRBJ2-3; possible D gene TRBD2, 6 bases. The CDR3 covers 10 residues. The germline CDR1 and CDR2 sequences are MGHRA and YSYEKL. V lost 8 bases to trimming and J lost 6 bases, with 6 bases between them. CDR3 region: CASGGDTQYF. The CDR3 bases are TGCGCCAGCGGAGGGGATACGCAGTATTTT.

The rearrangement links TRBV4-3 to TRBJ2-3; 7 bases fit TRBD2. J gave up 2 bases and V 2 bases, and 7 bases lay outside the gene matches. Germline-derived CDR1 and CDR2 are LGHNA and YSLEER. The CDR3 runs to 16 residues. The CDR3 sequence is CASSQSGTNDTDTQYF. The CDR3 coding sequence is TGCGCCAGCAGCCAATCCGGGACTAACGACACAGATACGCAGTATTTT.

V gene TRBV30 combines with J gene TRBJ2-7; 8 positions agree with TRBD2. Per germline, CDR1 GTSNPN and CDR2 SVGIG (reference sequence). V was pared by 0 bases and J by 3 bases, with 7 bases of the junction left unmatched. The CDR3 is 15 amino acids. CDR3 protein: CAWSVRVSGNYEQYF. For the CDR3, the DNA is TGTGCCTGGAGTGTACGGGTTAGCGGGAACTACGAGCAGTACTTC.

This chain uses TRBV7-6 with TRBJ2-7; perhaps TRBD2 as D (6 bases). V was trimmed by 1 base and J by 7 bases, leaving 14 bases between them. Germline V gene data show CDR1 as SGHVS and CDR2 as FNYEAQ. CDR3 length equals 14 residues. This CDR3 reads CASSLGVGAGEQYF. Written as DNA, the CDR3 is TGTGCCAGCAGCTTAGGGGTAGGGGCGGGGGAGCAGTACTTC.

Only one count was recorded for this clone. The chain combines TRBV7-6 with TRBJ2-1; the D is unclear. The germline CDR1 and CDR2 sequences are SGHVS and FNYEAQ. Trimming removed 8 bases from V and 5 bases from J, with 16 bases in between. CDR3 size: 14 residues. CDR3 DNA sequence: TGTGCCAGCGCTCCACCGGGTTATAACAATGAGCAGTTCTTC. Its translation: CASAPPGYNNEQFF.

The rearrangement joins TRBV28 to TRBJ1-2; 9 nucleotides match TRBD1. V lost 4 bases, J lost 7 bases, and 7 bases stayed unmatched. The CDR3 is 14 amino acids. Germline CDR1 and CDR2: MDHEN and SYDVKM. The CDR3 protein is CASSSRDRETGYTF. CDR3 sequence (DNA): TGTGCCAGCAGTTCCCGGGACAGGGAGACTGGCTACACCTTC.

V is TRBV7-2 and J is TRBJ2-1, with D possibly TRBD1 on 6 matching bases. Germline V gene data show CDR1 as SGHTA and CDR2 as FQGNSA. The germline V and J ends were trimmed by 6 bases and 6 bases, with 18 bases remaining between them. This CDR3 region has 15 residues. The CDR3 DNA is TGTGCCAGCAGTGAGACAGGATCTCGGTCCAATGAGCAGTTCTTC. It yields the protein CASSETGSRSNEQFF. Combining the CDR3 with reference TRBV7-2 and TRBJ2-1 gives the whole variable domain GAGVSQSPSNKVTEKGKDVELRCDPISGHTALYWYRQSLGQGLEFLIYFQGNSAPDKSGLPSDRFSAERTGGSVSTLTIQRTQQEDSAVYLCASSETGSRSNEQFFGPGTRLTVL.

This chain uses TRBV29-1 with TRBJ1-4; 9 nucleotides match TRBD1. The CDR3 extends over 13 amino acids. V was clipped by 6 bases and J by 9 bases; unmatched bases: 8. Germline CDR1 reads SQVTM; CDR2 reads ANQGSEA. The CDR3 DNA reads as TGCAGCGTGACCGGGACAGGGAGGAAAAAACTGTTTTTT. It is translated as CSVTGTGRKKLFF.